This TCR beta chain emerged from a study of tumor and adjacent non-tumor tissue in lung cancer. TCRbeta libraries were built with three rounds of nested PCR, modified from ARM-PCR. Using its own MiXCR run on the multiplex PCR reads, TCRdb lists one record per CDR3 protein. The sample has fewer than 120,000 distinct CDR3 sequences, over 75% seen once. About this clonotype itself: A read error may account for a junction end that differs from germline.

RNA was extracted from bulk tissue without any cell sorting. CDR3 size: 16 residues. Germline V gene data show CDR1 as LGHNA and CDR2 as YSLEER. V and J are TRBV4-3 and TRBJ2-1; 8 bases align to TRBD1. Sequencing used lung tumor tissue. The TCR comes from a man aged 70 or older with non-small cell lung cancer. CDR3 region: CASGQDGQGSYNEQFF. The DNA of the CDR3 is TGCGCCAGCGGCCAAGATGGACAGGGTTCCTATAATGAGCAGTTCTTC.